This passage covers 32 T cell receptor beta chains from one sample sequenced in a study of cytomegalovirus exposure and HLA in healthy donors. Both 60 Vbeta primers and 13 Jbeta primers went into the PCR. Produced via immunoSEQ multiplex PCR; TCRdb's table is partial and in-frame only. The table shows around 160,000 clones, with around 73% occurring only once. The sequencing input was PBMCs. The receptor source for this set is a male donor in good health and CMV-seronegative.

The V gene is TRBV19, the J gene TRBJ1-2; D is unresolved. There are 13 residues in the CDR3. Germline lookup yields CDR1 LNHDA and CDR2 SQIVND (reference sequence). Trimming removed 5 bases from V and 8 bases from J, with 15 bases in between. CDR3 DNA: TGTGCCAGTAGTCCCGCGCAGGCGTACGGCTACACCTTC. This encodes CASSPAQAYGYTF.

For this clone: Other DNA sequences of this sample code for an identical CDR3. V usage is TRBV5-1 and J usage is TRBJ1-1; D may be TRBD1 (6 bases). CDR1 and CDR2 from the germline V gene are SGHRS and YFSETQ. V lost 4 bases, J lost 0 bases, and 10 bases lay in between. CDR3 length equals 14 residues. CDR3 loop: CASSTGQLNTEAFF. The CDR3 nucleotides are TGCGCCAGCAGCACTGGACAGTTGAACACTGAAGCTTTCTTT.

This clone came up a few times. The chain joins TRBV15 to TRBJ1-2; no firm D call. Germline assignment: CDR1 LNHNV and CDR2 YYDKDF (reference sequence). This CDR3 contains 15 residues. Trimming took off 7 bases at V and 0 bases at J, with 15 bases between the two ends. CDR3 DNA: TGTGCCACCACTCGAGGCCGGGGATCTAACTATGGCTACACCTTC. This gives the protein CATTRGRGSNYGYTF.

This clone was picked up a small number of times. The gene calls are TRBV6-6 and TRBJ1-2; D is unresolved. V lost 6 bases and J lost 5, with 19 bases in between. CDR1 and CDR2 (germline): MNHNY, SVGAGI (reference sequence). The CDR3 loop spans 15 amino acids. The CDR3 DNA sequence: TGTGCCAGCAGCAAACCGGACTCACTTGGTTATGGCTACACCTTC. It codes for CASSKPDSLGYGYTF.

The V gene is TRBV5-1, the J gene TRBJ2-1; no definite D call. The CDR3 loop spans 16 amino acids. Germline assignment: CDR1 SGHRS and CDR2 YFSETQ. V was clipped by 0 bases and J by 5 bases, with 15 bases between them. The CDR3 here is CASSLGTSLADNEQFF. The DNA of the CDR3 is TGCGCCAGCAGCTTGGGAACAAGCCTGGCGGACAATGAGCAGTTCTTC.

The chain combines TRBV6-1 with TRBJ1-1; 7 bases fit TRBD1. Germline V CDR1 and CDR2: MNHNS, SASEGT. The CDR3 sequence is 15 residues long. V shed 7 bases, J shed 0 bases, and the junction held 8 bases outside the gene matches. Here the CDR3 reads CASTLKGQLNTEAFF. The CDR3, as DNA: TGTGCCAGCACCTTAAAGGGACAGCTGAACACTGAAGCTTTCTTT.

The chain links TRBV4-1 to TRBJ1-2; possible D gene TRBD1, 5 bases. Trimming took off 0 bases at V and 0 bases at J, with 8 bases between the two ends. This CDR3 comprises 15 residues. In germline, CDR1 is MGHRA, CDR2 YSYEKL. DNA of the CDR3: TGCGCCAGCAGCCAAGAGACAGCAACTAACTATGGCTACACCTTC. Amino acid sequence: CASSQETATNYGYTF.

V gene TRBV27 combines with J gene TRBJ2-2, with 9 positions matching TRBD1. The CDR3 has 15 residues. The germline V gene has CDR1 MNHEY and CDR2 SMNVEV (reference sequence). Unmatched junction bases numbered 11, after V lost 9 bases and J lost 6 bases. The CDR3 reads CASRPGTGFPGELFF. The CDR3 region has the DNA TGTGCCAGTCGCCCCGGGACAGGGTTTCCCGGGGAGCTGTTTTTT.

The chain combines TRBV6-5 with TRBJ1-6; TRBD1 aligns across 8 bases. This CDR3 contains 16 residues. Germline V lookup: CDR1 MNHEY, CDR2 SVGAGI. With V trimmed by 2 bases and J by 10 bases, 10 bases remained unmatched. The CDR3 loop reads CASSYTPGTGRSPLHF. In DNA form, the CDR3 reads TGTGCCAGCAGTTACACACCCGGGACAGGACGATCACCCCTCCACTTT.

The V and J genes are TRBV4-3 and TRBJ1-2; a possible D gene is TRBD1 (5 bases). Germline CDR1 reads LGHNA; CDR2 reads YSLEER. The CDR3 totals 16 residues. The V gene lost 0 bases and the J gene lost 2 bases, with 13 bases spanning the gap. CDR3 in DNA: TGCGCCAGCAGCCAAGATGTAGGGGTACCAAACTATGGCTACACCTTC. Its translation is CASSQDVGVPNYGYTF.

V is TRBV5-1 and J is TRBJ1-1; unclear D gene. Germline CDR1 and CDR2: SGHRS and YFSETQ. This CDR3 region has 13 residues. The ends were cut back, 0 bases at V and 4 bases at J, with 7 bases in the middle. The CDR3 region has the DNA TGCGCCAGCAGCTTGGCCTCGGGCACTGAAGCTTTCTTT. This sequence encodes CASSLASGTEAFF.

J is TRBJ2-7 and V is TRBV28; 9 bases fit TRBD1. The germline gives CDR1 MDHEN, CDR2 SYDVKM. The J segment lost 4 bases and the V segment lost 2 bases, leaving 3 bases of the junction unmatched. The CDR3 has 14 amino acids. The chain's CDR3 is CASSLATGGYEQYF. CDR3 nucleotide sequence: TGTGCCAGCAGTTTAGCGACAGGGGGATACGAGCAGTACTTC. The full variable domain, rest sourced from reference TRBV28 and TRBJ2-7, is DVKVTQSSRYLVKRTGEKVFLECVQDMDHENMFWYRQDPGLGLRLIYFSYDVKMKEKGDIPEGYSVSREKKERFSLILESASTNQTSMYLCASSLATGGYEQYFGPGTRLTVT.

The V and J genes are TRBV28 and TRBJ1-1, with TRBD1 matching 11 bases. Looked up from germline, CDR1 is MDHEN and CDR2 is SYDVKM. CDR3 length: 14 residues. V was clipped by 4 bases and J by 5 bases; unmatched bases: 3. CDR3 residues: CASSSGTGGTEAFF. In nucleotides, the CDR3 is TGTGCCAGCAGTTCTGGGACAGGGGGGACTGAAGCTTTCTTT.

The chain carries TRBV27 and TRBJ2-3, with TRBD2 matching over 8 bases. Losses at the gene ends were 8 bases for V and 3 bases for J; bases not matched to a gene: 4. Germline lookup yields CDR1 MNHEY and CDR2 SMNVEV (reference sequence). The CDR3 runs 13 residues. This CDR3 is CASRASGTDTQYF. The DNA of the CDR3 is TGTGCCAGCCGGGCTAGCGGGACAGATACGCAGTATTTT.

The CDR3 loop is CASSQKQGATEAFF. The CDR3 bases are TGTGCCAGCTCTCAAAAACAGGGGGCAACTGAAGCTTTCTTT. The chain uses TRBV18 and TRBJ1-1, with TRBD1 matching 9 bases. CDR3 length: 14 residues. V shed 6 bases, J shed 5 bases, and the junction held 7 bases outside the gene matches. Germline V lookup: CDR1 KGHSH, CDR2 LQKENI.

The gene calls are TRBV7-3 and TRBJ2-7, with TRBD2 matching 8 bases. The V gene's germline CDR1 is SGHTA and CDR2 FQGTGA. V lost 6 bases, J lost 1 base, and 26 bases stayed unmatched. This CDR3 is 21 amino acids long. The CDR3 DNA sequence: TGTGCCAGCAGTCCCGGGCCCTCGAACGCGGGAGGCCCTTTTGAGTCCTACGAGCAGTACTTC. Translated, it gives CASSPGPSNAGGPFESYEQYF. The full variable domain, with the rest looked up from reference TRBV7-3 and TRBJ2-7, is GAGVSQTPSNKVTEKGKYVELRCDPISGHTALYWYRQSLGQGPEFLIYFQGTGAADDSGLPNDRFFAVRPEGSVSTLKIQRTERGDSAVYLCASSPGPSNAGGPFESYEQYFGPGTRLTVT.

The chain has TRBV6-5 and TRBJ2-5, with D possibly matching TRBD1 (6 bases). The end of the DNA is better explained by TRBJ2-7, so the J call may be wrong. This CDR3 has 15 amino acids. Germline V lookup: CDR1 MNHEY, CDR2 SVGAGI. The CDR3 reads CASSIRHQGGYEQYF. The CDR3 DNA follows: TGTGCCAGCAGTATAAGGCACCAAGGGGGCTACGAGCAGTACTTC.

The J gene is TRBJ1-1, the V gene TRBV5-6; D is unclear. Germline assignment: CDR1 SGHDT and CDR2 YYEEEE. Trimming left V 0 bases short and J 3 bases short, with 9 bases between. There are 14 residues in the CDR3. CDR3 sequence (DNA): TGTGCCAGCAGCTTGGGGGCTGGTTACACTGAAGCTTTCTTT. This encodes CASSLGAGYTEAFF. The entire variable domain, with the rest obtained from reference TRBV5-6 and TRBJ1-1, is as follows: DAGVTQSPTHLIKTRGQQVTLRCSPKSGHDTVSWYQQALGQGPQFIFQYYEEEERQRGNFPDRFSGHQFPNYSSELNVNALLLGDSALYLCASSLGAGYTEAFFGQGTRLTVV.

This clone showed up just once. The CDR3 loop is CASTQDGGTNYGYTF. The CDR3 DNA is TGTGCCAGCACCCAAGACGGAGGGACCAACTATGGCTACACCTTC. The chain links TRBV6-1 to TRBJ1-2; TRBD1 is a possible D gene (5 bases). Deletions cut 7 bases from V and 2 bases from J, with 17 bases between. In germline, CDR1 is MNHNS, CDR2 SASEGT. The CDR3 runs to 15 residues.

The genes are TRBV2 and TRBJ1-3; possible D gene TRBD1, 5 bases. CDR3 length: 15 residues. Looked up from germline, CDR1 is SNHLY and CDR2 is FYNNEI. Trimming cost V 7 bases and J 3 bases, with 16 bases left between them. CDR3 amino acids: CASTPGGIVGNTIYF. DNA of the CDR3: TGTGCCAGCACCCCCGGGGGAATAGTTGGAAACACCATATATTTT.

The chain joins TRBV9 to TRBJ2-1; TRBD2 matches at 10 bases. The V and J ends lost 3 bases and 4 bases, in that order; junction bases with no gene match: 7. The CDR3 runs to 16 residues. From germline, CDR1 is SGDLS and CDR2 YYNGEE. In DNA form, the CDR3 reads TGTGCCAGCAGCGCCCTAGCTAGCGGGAGTTACAATGAGCAGTTCTTC. Protein: CASSALASGSYNEQFF.

The J gene is TRBJ1-1, the V gene TRBV4-3, with no clear D. CDR3 length equals 17 residues. Trimming shortened V by 0 bases and J by 1 base, and 15 bases separated the two germline ends. CDR1 and CDR2 (germline): LGHNA, YSLEER. CDR3 sequence (DNA): TGCGCCAGCAGCCAAGATCTGGGCGACAAAGGGAACACTGAAGCTTTCTTT. Translating it yields CASSQDLGDKGNTEAFF.

The V call is TRBV7-9, the J call TRBJ1-1, with D perhaps matching TRBD1 (6 bases). This CDR3 is 13 amino acids long. The germline V and J ends were trimmed by 0 bases and 6 bases, with 8 bases remaining between them. Germline V gene sequence: CDR1 SEHNR, CDR2 FQNEAQ (reference sequence). The CDR3: CASSLAQGPEAFF. CDR3 DNA sequence: TGTGCCAGCAGCTTAGCGCAGGGGCCTGAAGCTTTCTTT.

V and J are TRBV5-4 and TRBJ2-2, with 9 positions matching TRBD1. Germline V CDR1 and CDR2: SGHNT, YYREEE (reference sequence). J gave up 6 bases and V 3 bases, and 0 bases lay outside the gene matches. The CDR3 is made up of 13 amino acids. The DNA for the CDR3 is TGTGCCAGCAGCTGGACAGGGGCCGGGGAGCTGTTTTTT. It is translated as CASSWTGAGELFF. Full variable domain (outside the CDR3, taken from reference TRBV5-4 and TRBJ2-2): ETGVTQSPTHLIKTRGQQVTLRCSSQSGHNTVSWYQQALGQGPQFIFQYYREEENGRGNFPPRFSGLQFPNYSSELNVNALELDDSALYLCASSWTGAGELFFGEGSRLTVL.

The chain combines TRBV4-2 with TRBJ2-3; 9 bases agree with TRBD2. Trimming took 4 bases from V and 0 from J; bases not matched to a gene: 11. From germline, CDR1 is LGHNA and CDR2 YNFKEQ. The CDR3 spans 18 residues. The CDR3 loop is CASSRTASTSGSTDTQYF. The CDR3 DNA is TGTGCCAGCAGCCGCACCGCCTCGACTAGCGGTAGCACAGATACGCAGTATTTT.

The chain is built from TRBV6-5 and TRBJ1-1; unclear D gene. Germline assignment: CDR1 MNHEY and CDR2 SVGAGI. There are 15 residues in the CDR3. Trimming stripped 0 bases from V and 0 bases from J, with 8 bases between. The CDR3 DNA follows: TGTGCCAGCAGTTACTCGCGACTCTTGAACACTGAAGCTTTCTTT. This encodes CASSYSRLLNTEAFF.

This rearrangement joins TRBV5-8 to TRBJ1-3, with D unresolved. The CDR3 loop spans 13 amino acids. From germline, CDR1 is SGHTS and CDR2 YDEGEE. The V and J ends lost 4 bases and 3 bases respectively, with 8 bases between them. The CDR3 sequence: CASSPGHGNTIYF. For the CDR3, the DNA is TGTGCCAGCAGCCCGGGTCATGGAAACACCATATATTTT.

This clone appeared a few times. At one boundary the junction diverges from the germline segment, which might be a read error. V and J are TRBV5-1 and TRBJ2-7; D not resolved. Per germline, CDR1 SGHRS and CDR2 YFSETQ. The CDR3 runs to 12 residues. CDR3 in DNA: TGTGCCAGCAGCTCGGCAGGCTACGAGCAGTACTTC. Residues: CASSSAGYEQYF.

This clone has a handful of counts. The V gene is TRBV20-1, the J gene TRBJ2-1, with D tentatively TRBD2 (6 bases). The V gene lost 3 bases and the J gene lost 6 bases, with 6 bases spanning the gap. From germline, CDR1 is DFQATT and CDR2 SNEGSKA (reference sequence). This CDR3 is 11 amino acids long. The CDR3 loop is CSASGGNEQFF. The DNA for the CDR3 is TGCAGTGCTAGCGGGGGCAATGAGCAGTTCTTC.

This clone was seen a handful of times. This chain uses TRBV2 with TRBJ1-1; D ambiguous. V lost 9 bases and J 0 bases, leaving 5 bases between the germline ends. Germline-derived CDR1 and CDR2 are SNHLY and FYNNEI. CDR3 length equals 11 residues. The CDR3 DNA is TGTGCCAGTAATATGAACACTGAAGCTTTCTTT. It translates to CASNMNTEAFF.

The rearrangement joins TRBV5-1 to TRBJ2-1; 13 bases match TRBD2. The CDR3 consists of 16 residues. From germline, CDR1 is SGHRS and CDR2 YFSETQ. V shed 1 base and J 2 bases; nucleotides not matched to a gene: 0. The CDR3 loop reads CASSLTSGGAYNEQFF. The CDR3 DNA reads TGCGCCAGCAGCTTGACTAGCGGGGGGGCCTACAATGAGCAGTTCTTC.

This rearrangement joins TRBV5-1 to TRBJ2-3; unclear D gene. V was pared by 0 bases and J by 2 bases, with 19 bases between. The CDR3 extends over 18 amino acids. Germline CDR1 reads SGHRS; CDR2 reads YFSETQ. CDR3 in DNA: TGCGCCAGCAGCTTGGGGGCTTTGGGTAGTCGTCCCACAGATACGCAGTATTTT. Translating gives CASSLGALGSRPTDTQYF.